Listed below are T cell receptor beta chains from one sample, sequenced in a study of OX40 agonist ivuxolimab in advanced cancers. Sequencing used immunoSEQ multiplex PCR; TCRdb keeps in-frame clones, though not all of them. The data contain roughly 77,000 clones, 84% of them singletons. This specimen consisted of CD4+ or CD8+ T cells sorted from blood, obtained in a trial of the OX40 agonist ivuxolimab. The receptors here all came from an adult with an advanced solid tumor such as melanoma, head and neck, liver or kidney cancer. The CDR3 runs from the conserved cysteine through the conserved F or W. Fields, in order: clone size, J gene, V gene, D gene, CDR3 DNA, CDR3 protein. D genes are given only for firm matches. A clone size is listed for some rows: how often the clone was seen (once, few, many), or a class if it is expanded.

size: .
J: TRBJ1-5
V: TRBV6-6
D: TRBD1
DNA: TGTGCCAGCAGTTATGCCCGACAGGGCGAACGTCAGCCCCAGCATTTT
CDR3: CASSYARQGERQPQHF

size: .
J: TRBJ2-3
V: TRBV5-6
D: .
DNA: TGTGCCAGCAGCTTGACTCTGACCAGCACAGATACGCAGTATTTT
CDR3: CASSLTLTSTDTQYF

size: .
J: TRBJ2-1
V: TRBV9
D: .
DNA: TGTGCCAGCACGCCCGAAACGGCCTACAATGAGCAGTTCTTC
CDR3: CASTPETAYNEQFF

size: .
J: TRBJ1-1
V: TRBV10-3
D: TRBD1
DNA: TGTGCCATCAGTGAGTCGACAGGGGTAAACACTGAAGCTTTCTTT
CDR3: CAISESTGVNTEAFF

size: .
J: TRBJ2-1
V: TRBV7-8
D: TRBD1
DNA: TGTGCCAGCAGCACCAATCCGGGACAGGGGGCGAGGAATGAGCAGTTCTTC
CDR3: CASSTNPGQGARNEQFF

size: few
J: TRBJ2-7
V: TRBV7-8
D: .
DNA: TGTGCCAGCAGCTTAGGAGAGGGAGGCTACGAGCAGTACTTC
CDR3: CASSLGEGGYEQYF

size: .
J: TRBJ2-3
V: TRBV5-1
D: .
DNA: TGCGCCAGCAGCCCATCGGAGACAGATACGCAGTATTTT
CDR3: CASSPSETDTQYF

size: .
J: TRBJ1-4
V: TRBV25-1
D: .
DNA: TGTGCCAGCAGTAAGTCGGGGGTTGGAACAACTAATGAAAAACTGTTTTTT
CDR3: CASSKSGVGTTNEKLFF

size: .
J: TRBJ2-1
V: TRBV4-3
D: TRBD2
DNA: TGCGCCAGCAGCCTTAACTCGGGCGGGAGTGGAGGTCGTGAGCAGTTCTTC
CDR3: CASSLNSGGSGGREQFF

size: .
J: TRBJ2-4
V: TRBV30
D: .
DNA: TGTGCCTGGAGTGGGCTTAACATTCAGTACTTC
CDR3: CAWSGLNIQYF

size: .
J: TRBJ2-7
V: TRBV10-1
D: .
DNA: TGCGCCAGCCCCCTGACAGGCCGGACGGACGAGCAGTACTTC
CDR3: CASPLTGRTDEQYF

size: .
J: TRBJ2-5
V: TRBV28
D: TRBD1
DNA: TGTGCCAGCAGTTTAGGGGACAGAGAGACCCAGTACTTC
CDR3: CASSLGDRETQYF

size: few
J: TRBJ2-1
V: TRBV6-1
D: TRBD2
DNA: TGTGCCAGCAGTGAAGCCGTAGCGGGAGGGTTTCCTGAGCAGTTCTTC
CDR3: CASSEAVAGGFPEQFF

size: .
J: TRBJ2-7
V: TRBV25-1
D: TRBD2
DNA: TGTGCCAGCAGCCCCCGGGGGGGTGCCTACGAGCAGTACTTC
CDR3: CASSPRGGAYEQYF

size: .
J: TRBJ2-3
V: TRBV4-1
D: .
DNA: TGCGCCAGCAGCCAAGAGGGGCGCACAGATACGCAGTATTTT
CDR3: CASSQEGRTDTQYF

size: .
J: TRBJ1-2
V: TRBV5-6
D: .
DNA: TGTGCCAGCAGCTTGGGTTTTCAGGGAAGTGGCTACACCTTC
CDR3: CASSLGFQGSGYTF

size: .
J: TRBJ1-2
V: TRBV29-1
D: .
DNA: TGCAGCGTTGATGGGAACTATGGCTACACCTTC
CDR3: CSVDGNYGYTF

size: .
J: TRBJ2-7
V: TRBV11-2
D: TRBD2
DNA: TGTGCCAGCAGCGGGACTAGCGGGAGTTACGAGCAGTACTTC
CDR3: CASSGTSGSYEQYF

size: few
J: TRBJ1-3
V: TRBV14
D: .
DNA: TGTGCCAGCAGCCACCTTACTGGAAACACCATATATTTT
CDR3: CASSHLTGNTIYF

size: .
J: TRBJ2-5
V: TRBV9
D: .
DNA: TGTGCCAGCAGCCCTCGGACAGGCGGGGTGGAGACCCAGTACTTC
CDR3: CASSPRTGGVETQYF

size: .
J: TRBJ2-7
V: TRBV7-2
D: .
DNA: TGTGCCAGTACTGGGGGTTTGGGGGAATACGAGCAGTACTTC
CDR3: CASTGGLGEYEQYF

size: .
J: TRBJ2-3
V: TRBV5-6
D: .
DNA: TGTGCCAGCAGCTTGGGCCCAACAGGGACAGATACGCAGTATTTT
CDR3: CASSLGPTGTDTQYF

size: once
J: TRBJ1-2
V: TRBV18
D: .
DNA: TGTGCCAGCTCACCCGATGCTGGCTACACCTTC
CDR3: CASSPDAGYTF

size: .
J: TRBJ2-5
V: TRBV29-1
D: TRBD2
DNA: TGCAGCGTCCCCCGCCTAGGGGAGGGTTTCCCCCCCCTCCTCTGGACCCAGTACTTC
CDR3: CSVPRLGEGFPPLLWTQYF

size: many
J: TRBJ2-7
V: TRBV28
D: .
DNA: TGTGCCAGCCGGCCAGGTGGGCGGGCCTACGAGCAGTACTTC
CDR3: CASRPGGRAYEQYF

size: .
J: TRBJ2-7
V: TRBV27
D: .
DNA: TGTGCCAGCAGTCGAAGCGGGTACGAGCAGTACTTC
CDR3: CASSRSGYEQYF

size: .
J: TRBJ1-6
V: TRBV28
D: .
DNA: TGTGCCAGCAGTCGCCTTGGGGGGTATAATTCACCCCTCCACTTT
CDR3: CASSRLGGYNSPLHF

size: few
J: TRBJ2-2
V: TRBV19
D: TRBD2
DNA: TGTGCCAGTAAATGGGGACTAGCGGCGGATGCCGGGGAGCTGTTTTTT
CDR3: CASKWGLAADAGELFF

size: .
J: TRBJ2-1
V: TRBV12-2
D: .
DNA: TGTGCAAGTCGCCCCCAAACTAGCGGGTGGAGCTCCTACAATGAGCAGTTCTTC
CDR3: CASRPQTSGWSSYNEQFF

size: .
J: TRBJ2-7
V: TRBV6-6
D: .
DNA: TGTGCCAGCAGCCGCGAAGTCCTGAGCTCCTACGAGCAGTACTTC
CDR3: CASSREVLSSYEQYF

size: .
J: TRBJ2-7
V: TRBV15
D: .
DNA: TGTGCCACCAGCAGGGACGTCACCTACGAGCAGTACTTC
CDR3: CATSRDVTYEQYF

size: once
J: TRBJ2-6
V: TRBV21-1
D: .
DNA: TGTGCCAGCGCCCGACAGGGGCTACCCGGGGGGGCCAACGTCCTGACTTTC
CDR3: CASARQGLPGGANVLTF

size: .
J: TRBJ1-1
V: TRBV25-1
D: .
DNA: TGTGCCAGCAGTGAATTGAGGGAATTGAACACTGAAGCTTTCTTT
CDR3: CASSELRELNTEAFF

size: .
J: TRBJ2-1
V: TRBV25-1
D: TRBD2
DNA: TGTGCCAGCTTACGTTCTAGCGGGAGTGTTGAGCAGTTCTTC
CDR3: CASLRSSGSVEQFF

size: .
J: TRBJ2-7
V: TRBV7-2
D: TRBD1
DNA: TGTGCCAGCAGCAGGGACAGGGCTGACGAGCAGTACTTC
CDR3: CASSRDRADEQYF

size: .
J: TRBJ2-3
V: TRBV9
D: TRBD2
DNA: TGTGCCAGCAGCGCCTCTAGCGGGAGAAGTCTAATCACAGATACGCAGTATTTT
CDR3: CASSASSGRSLITDTQYF

size: .
J: TRBJ2-3
V: TRBV28
D: .
DNA: TGTGCCAGCACACAACGGGGGACCATAGATACGCAGTATTTT
CDR3: CASTQRGTIDTQYF

size: .
J: TRBJ1-2
V: TRBV6-5
D: TRBD1
DNA: TGTGCCAGCAGAGGGACAGGAACGAATAACTATGGCTACACCTTC
CDR3: CASRGTGTNNYGYTF

size: .
J: TRBJ1-3
V: TRBV5-6
D: .
DNA: TGTGCCAGCAGCCCGGCGGGTGTAAACACCATATATTTT
CDR3: CASSPAGVNTIYF

size: few
J: TRBJ1-1
V: TRBV30
D: TRBD1
DNA: TGTGCCTGGAGTCCGGCAGGGGGAGTCACTGAAGCTTTCTTT
CDR3: CAWSPAGGVTEAFF

size: .
J: TRBJ2-7
V: TRBV5-5
D: .
DNA: TGTGCCAGCAGCTTGGGGTCGCCAGTTAGGTACGAGCAGTACTTC
CDR3: CASSLGSPVRYEQYF

size: .
J: TRBJ2-7
V: TRBV4-1
D: .
DNA: TGCGCCAGCAGCCAGGGACGGAACTACGAGCAGTACTTC
CDR3: CASSQGRNYEQYF

size: .
J: TRBJ2-1
V: TRBV6-5
D: .
DNA: TGTGCCAGCAGTTACTCCGCGGGGACCTACAATGAGCAGTTCTTC
CDR3: CASSYSAGTYNEQFF

size: once
J: TRBJ1-2
V: TRBV6-5
D: TRBD1
DNA: TGTGCCAGCAGCCAGGACAGGGGGCGGGTTAGAGGCTACACCTTC
CDR3: CASSQDRGRVRGYTF

size: .
J: TRBJ2-7
V: TRBV5-8
D: TRBD2
DNA: TGTGCCAGCAGCTTGGCCGGGACTAGCGGGTACTACGAGCAGTACTTC
CDR3: CASSLAGTSGYYEQYF

size: .
J: TRBJ1-4
V: TRBV6-5
D: .
DNA: TGTGCCAGCAGTTACAATCGGGCAACTAATGAAAAACTGTTTTTT
CDR3: CASSYNRATNEKLFF

size: .
J: TRBJ2-3
V: TRBV6-4
D: .
DNA: TGTGCCAGCAGTGCCCAGGGTAGCACAGATACGCAGTATTTT
CDR3: CASSAQGSTDTQYF

size: .
J: TRBJ2-7
V: TRBV18
D: .
DNA: TGTGCCAGCTCACCTTCTAGACAGATTGCTAGCGAGCAGTACTTC
CDR3: CASSPSRQIASEQYF

size: .
J: TRBJ2-7
V: TRBV13
D: .
DNA: TGTGCCAGCAGCCCCGGGGCGGACAGCTACGAGCAGTACTTC
CDR3: CASSPGADSYEQYF

size: few
J: TRBJ2-1
V: TRBV27
D: TRBD2
DNA: TGTGCCAGCAGTTTAATTAGCGGGGGATCCTACAATGAGCAGTTCTTC
CDR3: CASSLISGGSYNEQFF

size: once
J: TRBJ2-1
V: TRBV5-4
D: TRBD2
DNA: TGTGCCAGCAGCTCTCGTCGGGGTAGCGGGGGGCAGGATGAGCAGTTCTTC
CDR3: CASSSRRGSGGQDEQFF

size: once
J: TRBJ2-7
V: TRBV19
D: .
DNA: TGTGCCAGTAGTAAGGCAGACGAGTACGAGCAGTACTTC
CDR3: CASSKADEYEQYF

size: .
J: TRBJ1-5
V: TRBV6-1
D: TRBD1
DNA: TGTGCCAGCAGTGAAGCGGGACAGTATCAGCCCCAGCATTTT
CDR3: CASSEAGQYQPQHF

size: .
J: TRBJ1-2
V: TRBV4-2
D: TRBD1
DNA: TGTGCCAGCAGCCAAGATCAGGGACAGGGGCGTGGCTACACCTTC
CDR3: CASSQDQGQGRGYTF

size: .
J: TRBJ2-2
V: TRBV6-4
D: .
DNA: TGTGCCAGCAGTAGGATGTCGAACACCGGGGAGCTGTTTTTT
CDR3: CASSRMSNTGELFF